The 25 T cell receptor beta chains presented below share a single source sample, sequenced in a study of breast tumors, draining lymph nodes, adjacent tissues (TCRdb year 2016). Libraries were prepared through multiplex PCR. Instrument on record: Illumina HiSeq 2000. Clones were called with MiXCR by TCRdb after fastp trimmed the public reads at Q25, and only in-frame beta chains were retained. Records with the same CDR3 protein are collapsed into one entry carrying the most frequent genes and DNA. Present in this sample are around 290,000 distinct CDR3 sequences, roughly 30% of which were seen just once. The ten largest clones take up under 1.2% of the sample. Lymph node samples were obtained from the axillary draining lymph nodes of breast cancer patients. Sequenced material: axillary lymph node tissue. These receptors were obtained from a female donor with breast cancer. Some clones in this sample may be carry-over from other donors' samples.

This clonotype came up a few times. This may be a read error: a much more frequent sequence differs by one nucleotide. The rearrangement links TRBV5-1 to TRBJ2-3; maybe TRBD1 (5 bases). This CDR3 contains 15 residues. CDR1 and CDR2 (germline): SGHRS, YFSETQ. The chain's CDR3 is CASNLFRGGTDTQYF. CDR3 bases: TGCGCCAGCAACTTGTTTAGGGGTGGCACAGATACGCAGTATTTT.

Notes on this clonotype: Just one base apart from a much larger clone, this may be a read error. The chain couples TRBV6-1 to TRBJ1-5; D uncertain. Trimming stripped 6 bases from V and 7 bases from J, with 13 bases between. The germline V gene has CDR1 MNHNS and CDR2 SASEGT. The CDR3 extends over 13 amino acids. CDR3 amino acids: CASSPLDRQPQHF. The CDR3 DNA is TGTGCCAGCAGCCCCTTGGACCGCCAGCCCCAGCATTTT.

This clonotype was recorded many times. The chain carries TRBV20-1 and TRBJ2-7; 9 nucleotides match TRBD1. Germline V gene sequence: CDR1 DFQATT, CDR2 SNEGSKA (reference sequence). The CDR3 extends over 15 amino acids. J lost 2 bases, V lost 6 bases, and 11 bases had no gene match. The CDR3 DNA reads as TGCAGTGCCCACTACAGGGGGCGTCCGACCTACGAGCAGTACTTC. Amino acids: CSAHYRGRPTYEQYF.

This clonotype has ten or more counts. The CDR3 DNA reads TGCAGTGCCAGCACAAGACAGGGGGTCGAGACCCAGTACTTC. This sequence encodes CSASTRQGVETQYF. The rearrangement joins TRBV20-1 to TRBJ2-5; 9 bases fit TRBD1. V gave up 6 bases and J gave up 5 bases; unmatched junction bases: 10. This CDR3 is 14 amino acids long. From germline, CDR1 is DFQATT and CDR2 SNEGSKA (reference sequence).

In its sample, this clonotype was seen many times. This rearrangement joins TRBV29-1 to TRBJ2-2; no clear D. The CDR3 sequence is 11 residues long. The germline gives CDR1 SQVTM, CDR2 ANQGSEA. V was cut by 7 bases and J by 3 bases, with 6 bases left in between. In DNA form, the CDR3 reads TGCAGCGCTGCACACACCGGGGAGCTGTTTTTT. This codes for CSAAHTGELFF.

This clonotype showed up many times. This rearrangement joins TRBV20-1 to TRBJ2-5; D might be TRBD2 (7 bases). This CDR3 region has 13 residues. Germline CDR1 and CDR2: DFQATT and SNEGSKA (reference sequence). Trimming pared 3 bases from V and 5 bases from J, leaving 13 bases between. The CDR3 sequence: CSASPAGAETQYF. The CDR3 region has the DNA TGCAGTGCTAGCCCCGCGGGGGCGGAGACCCAGTACTTC.

This CDR3 is CASRGAGTRNYEQYF. CDR3 in DNA: TGTGCCAGCCGGGGGGCGGGGACTAGAAACTACGAGCAGTACTTC. This chain links TRBV2 with TRBJ2-7; TRBD2 aligns across 8 bases. The CDR3 covers 15 residues. CDR1 and CDR2 from the germline V gene are SNHLY and FYNNEI. J gave up 3 bases and V 8 bases, and 12 bases lay outside the gene matches.

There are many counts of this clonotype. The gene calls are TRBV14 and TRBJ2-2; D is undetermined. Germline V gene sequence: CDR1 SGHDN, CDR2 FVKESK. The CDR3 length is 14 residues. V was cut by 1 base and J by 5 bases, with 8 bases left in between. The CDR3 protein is CASSQVLGTGELFF. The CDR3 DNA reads TGTGCCAGCAGCCAAGTCCTGGGGACCGGGGAGCTGTTTTTT.

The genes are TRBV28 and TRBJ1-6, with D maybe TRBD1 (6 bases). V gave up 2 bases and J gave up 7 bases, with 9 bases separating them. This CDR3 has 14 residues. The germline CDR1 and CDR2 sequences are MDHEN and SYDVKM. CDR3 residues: CASSLIRGNSPLHF. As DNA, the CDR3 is TGTGCCAGCAGTTTAATAAGGGGGAATTCACCCCTCCACTTT.

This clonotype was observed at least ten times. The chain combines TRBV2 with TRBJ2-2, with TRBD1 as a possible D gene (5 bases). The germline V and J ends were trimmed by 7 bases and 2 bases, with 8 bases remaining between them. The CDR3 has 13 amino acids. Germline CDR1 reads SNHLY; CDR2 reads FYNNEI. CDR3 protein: CASKGSNTGELFF. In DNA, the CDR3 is TGTGCCAGCAAGGGGTCAAACACCGGGGAGCTGTTTTTT.

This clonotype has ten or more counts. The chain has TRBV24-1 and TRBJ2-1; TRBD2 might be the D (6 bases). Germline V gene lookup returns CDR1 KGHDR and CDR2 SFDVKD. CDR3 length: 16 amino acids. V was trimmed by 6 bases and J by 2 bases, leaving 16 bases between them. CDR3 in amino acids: CATSTVLAGTYNEQFF. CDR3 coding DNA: TGTGCCACCAGTACCGTACTGGCGGGAACCTACAATGAGCAGTTCTTC.

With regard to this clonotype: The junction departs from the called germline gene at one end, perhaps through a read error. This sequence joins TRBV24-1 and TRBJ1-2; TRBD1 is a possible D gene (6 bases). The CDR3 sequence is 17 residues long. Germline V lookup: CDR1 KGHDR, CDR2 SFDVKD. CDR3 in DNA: TGTACCACCAGTGATTTTGGGGGGGCAGTGCGCCTCCATGGCTACACCTTC. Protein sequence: CTTSDFGGAVRLHGYTF.

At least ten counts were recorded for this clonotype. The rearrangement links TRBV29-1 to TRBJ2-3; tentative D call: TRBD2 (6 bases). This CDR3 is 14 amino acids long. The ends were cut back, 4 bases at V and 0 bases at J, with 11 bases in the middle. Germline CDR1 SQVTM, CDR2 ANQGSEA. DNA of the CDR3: TGCAGCGTTGCGGGACTCCACAGCACAGATACGCAGTATTTT. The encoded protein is CSVAGLHSTDTQYF.

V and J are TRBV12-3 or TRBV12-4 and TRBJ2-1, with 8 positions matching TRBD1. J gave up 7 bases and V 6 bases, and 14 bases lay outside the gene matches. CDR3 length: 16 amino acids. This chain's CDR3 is CASRPSGTGNRNEQFF. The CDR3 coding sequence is TGTGCCAGCAGACCCTCCGGGACAGGTAATAGGAATGAGCAGTTCTTC.

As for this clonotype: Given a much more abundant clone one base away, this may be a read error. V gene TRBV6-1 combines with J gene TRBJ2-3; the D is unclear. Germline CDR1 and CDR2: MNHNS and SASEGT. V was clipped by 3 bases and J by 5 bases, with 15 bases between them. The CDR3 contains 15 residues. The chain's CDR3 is CASSEKVAVRDTQYF. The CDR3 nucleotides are TGTGCCAGCAGTGAGAAAGTAGCCGTCAGAGATACGCAGTATTTT.

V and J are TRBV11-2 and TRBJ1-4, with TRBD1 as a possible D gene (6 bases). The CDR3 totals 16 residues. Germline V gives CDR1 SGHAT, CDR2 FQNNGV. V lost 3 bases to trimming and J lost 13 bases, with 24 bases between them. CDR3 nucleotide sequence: TGTGCCAGCAGCTTGGACAGTTTAGGGACTAATGAGAGACTGTTTTTT. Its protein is CASSLDSLGTNERLFF.

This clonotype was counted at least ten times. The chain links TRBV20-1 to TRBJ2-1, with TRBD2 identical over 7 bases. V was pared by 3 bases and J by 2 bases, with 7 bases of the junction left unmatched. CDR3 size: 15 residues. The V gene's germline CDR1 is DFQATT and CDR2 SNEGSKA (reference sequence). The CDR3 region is CSASFGGRTYNEQFF. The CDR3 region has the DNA TGCAGTGCTAGCTTTGGCGGGAGAACCTACAATGAGCAGTTCTTC.

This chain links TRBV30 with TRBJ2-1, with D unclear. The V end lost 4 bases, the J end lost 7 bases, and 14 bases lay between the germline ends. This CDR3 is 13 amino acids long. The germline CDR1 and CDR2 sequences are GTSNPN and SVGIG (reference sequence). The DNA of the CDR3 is TGTGCCTGGAACTACGTACGAACTAATGAGCAGTTCTTC. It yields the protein CAWNYVRTNEQFF.

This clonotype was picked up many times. The DNA of the CDR3 is TGTGCCAGCAGCCAAGGGGTCGAGAATTCACCCCTCCACTTT. Protein: CASSQGVENSPLHF. The chain uses TRBV3-1 and TRBJ1-6; D remains unclear. V was shortened by 1 base and J by 7 bases, with 8 bases between the two germline ends. Germline V gene lookup returns CDR1 LGHDT and CDR2 YNNKEL (reference sequence). This CDR3 comprises 14 residues. The whole variable domain, filled in from reference TRBV3-1 and TRBJ1-6, reads DTAVSQTPKYLVTQMGNDKSIKCEQNLGHDTMYWYKQDSKKFLKIMFSYNNKELIINETVPNRFSPKSPDKAHLNLHINSLELGDSAVYFCASSQGVENSPLHFGNGTRLTVT.

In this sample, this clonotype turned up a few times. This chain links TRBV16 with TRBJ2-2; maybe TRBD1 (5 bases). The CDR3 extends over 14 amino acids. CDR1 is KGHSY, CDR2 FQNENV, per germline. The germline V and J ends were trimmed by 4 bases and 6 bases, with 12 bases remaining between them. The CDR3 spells CASSRTRDSGELFF. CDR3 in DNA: TGTGCCAGCAGCCGAACCAGGGATTCCGGGGAGCTGTTTTTT.

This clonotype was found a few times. The CDR3 DNA reads as TGTGCCAGCAGCTTCCCCTTGGGGAAAGGCGCTGAAGCTTTCTTT. Translating it yields CASSFPLGKGAEAFF. The chain combines TRBV9 with TRBJ1-1; D gene unclear. The CDR3 contains 15 residues. Germline V CDR1 and CDR2: SGDLS, YYNGEE. Between the trimmed V and J ends, which lost 4 bases and 6 bases, there was a span of 19 bases.

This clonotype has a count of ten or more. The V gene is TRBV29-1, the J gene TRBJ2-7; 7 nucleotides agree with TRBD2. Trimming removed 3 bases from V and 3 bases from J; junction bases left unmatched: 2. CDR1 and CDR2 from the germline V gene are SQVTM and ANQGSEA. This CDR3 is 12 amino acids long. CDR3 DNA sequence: TGCAGCGTTGACCCTAGCGGCTACGAGCAGTACTTC. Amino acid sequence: CSVDPSGYEQYF.

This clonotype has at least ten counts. The CDR3 DNA reads TGTGCCAGCAGCCAGCACCGGGACAACAACCCGTCGGACTACGAGCAGTACTTC. Translating it yields CASSQHRDNNPSDYEQYF. This chain connects TRBV4-2 to TRBJ2-7; maybe TRBD1 (6 bases). CDR3 length: 18 amino acids. Trimming shortened V by 3 bases and J by 3 bases, and 24 bases separated the two germline ends. Germline CDR1 reads LGHNA; CDR2 reads YNFKEQ.

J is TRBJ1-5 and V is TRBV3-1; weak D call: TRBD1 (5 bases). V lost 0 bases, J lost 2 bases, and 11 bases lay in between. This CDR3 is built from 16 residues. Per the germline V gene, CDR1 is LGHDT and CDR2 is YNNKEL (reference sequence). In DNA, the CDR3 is TGTGCCAGCAGCCAAGATAGAGGAGGGGGCAATCAGCCCCAGCATTTT. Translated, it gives CASSQDRGGGNQPQHF.

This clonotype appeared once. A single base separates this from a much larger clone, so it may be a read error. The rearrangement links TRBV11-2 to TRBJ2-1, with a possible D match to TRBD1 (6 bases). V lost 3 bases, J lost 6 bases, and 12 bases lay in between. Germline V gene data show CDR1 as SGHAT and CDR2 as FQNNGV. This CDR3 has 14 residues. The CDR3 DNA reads TGTGCCAGCAGCTTGCAGGGGCAGGCCAATGAGCAGTTCTTC. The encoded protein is CASSLQGQANEQFF.